This T cell receptor (beta chain) appears in the sequencing data of a study of persistence of HIV-infected CD4 T cells. Whole-study results and caveats: Compared with CD3/CD28-stimulated cells, CMV- and Gag-responding cells showed lower TCRbeta richness.

Overlapping HIV-1 Gag 15-mer peptides at 0.8 to 1 ug per peptide per mL were used. Sorted nonresponding memory CD4+ T cells were CD40L-negative, CD69-negative, CD45RO-high. The immunoSEQ assay was version 4, run in survey mode. Clones were sequenced by immunoSEQ multiplex PCR, and TCRdb holds only the in-frame ones, with some missing. The data show just under 65,000 clones, roughly 77% seen once. For this clone: What it binds is unknown.

The CDR3 sequence is 14 residues long. The germline V gene encodes CDR1 SQVTM and CDR2 ANQGSEA. V lost 8 bases, J lost 7 bases, and 21 bases lay in between. The chain uses TRBV29-1 and TRBJ2-1, with D tentatively TRBD2 (6 bases). Sequenced material: CD4+ T cells sorted from PBMCs after 18-hour stimulation, taken from a patient who received antiretroviral therapy. This clonotype was sampled from an adult man with HIV who was CMV-seropositive. For the CDR3, the DNA is TGCAGCTCACTAGGGCTAGCGCTGGGAAATGAGCAGTTCTTC. Amino acid sequence: CSSLGLALGNEQFF.